This TCR beta chain appears in the sequencing data of a study of cytomegalovirus exposure and HLA in healthy donors (dated by TCRdb to about 2017). Describing the broader study: The 666 repertoires of the first cohort and the 95 to 150 validation repertoires were produced on the same platform, according to a later analysis. The aim of the study was to test whether cataloging public T cell receptors could identify signatures of past pathogen exposure. To predict cytomegalovirus infection status, the study combined high-throughput TCR immunosequencing, statistical association of individual TCRs with disease status, and machine learning. Along with the roughly 700-subject first cohort, a separate validation cohort of over a hundred different subjects was used.

In the case of this clone: Its antigen target is currently unknown. Base qualities are not recorded, but no much larger clone differs from it by a single base.

What the work shows at the level of the full study, not this receptor alone: The classifier was reported to diagnose cytomegalovirus status with high specificity and sensitivity in both the original cohort and the validation cohort. A total of about 180 TCR beta chains were listed by the study as associated with cytomegalovirus. While some public TCRs were present in many individuals, most TCR sequences turned up only very rarely across donors. The authors suggested that the approach could potentially be extended to other disease states and immunological phenotypes. A later analysis lacked HLA typing for the validation cohort, so it scored co-occurrence in that cohort across all 120 or so repertoires. Of the cluster scores, around 95% were above 0 in a later analysis, which found that TCRs clustered in the first cohort also tended to co-occur in the 90 to 150 validation repertoires. Three of the identified cytomegalovirus-associated TCR beta chains were confirmed in vitro to be specific for cytomegalovirus antigens.

According to the germline V gene, CDR1 reads SGHTA and CDR2 reads FQGNSA. Clipping removes 6 bases from V and 11 bases from J, with 11 as the unmatched junction base count. The CDR3 has 14 amino acids, counting the end cysteine and phenylalanine. Just the 42-base CDR3 DNA is kept, in frame starting at base 1. Donors formed part of the validation cohort, which comprised about 130 subjects and was distinct from the first cohort of 670 or so subjects. The library relied on the immunoSEQ multiplex PCR assay. Concerning the study's data processing: To diagnose cytomegalovirus status from the catalog of TCR beta chain sequences, a statistical classification framework was built. TCRdb retrieved this table from immuneACCESS and kept in-frame rearrangements only. Not all clones are present; in checked studies, unresolved V genes account for under half, and no reason is known for the remainder. That table gives V, J and clone size, and the DNA gave D and trimming. A total of some 98,000 clones appear in this sample, around nine tenths of them only once. The ten largest clones take up approximately 4% of the sample.

The sequenced material came from PBMCs. The receptor was derived from a woman in her thirties in good health and CMV-seronegative. The chain is assembled from TRBV7-2 and TRBJ2-3; the junction holds 10 bases that match TRBD2. CDR3 region: CASSPLAGAVVQYF. The base sequence is TGTGCCAGCAGTCCTCTAGCGGGGGCTGTTGTGCAGTATTTT.